A single T cell receptor (beta chain) is shown here with its context. Profiled with immunoSEQ multiplex PCR; TCRdb holds only in-frame clones, not every one. The sample comprises approximately 100,000 clones, 85% to 95% of which are singletons, and around 1.2% rests with the top ten. The data are from a study of T cell changes during pregnancy in multiple sclerosis. The germline V gene has CDR1 SEHNR and CDR2 FQNEAQ (reference sequence). The CDR3 runs to 14 residues. With 4 bases removed from V and 4 bases from J, the gap between germline ends came to 13 bases. The starting material was peripheral blood, obtained in the second trimester of pregnancy. The V and J genes are TRBV7-9 and TRBJ2-5, with D uncertain. The sequence came from a female donor with multiple sclerosis, enrolled in a pregnancy study. The DNA of the CDR3 is TGTGCCAGCAGCTCCCGGAGTGCGTTAGAGACCCAGTACTTC. As protein: CASSSRSALETQYF.